The rows below give T cell receptor beta chains drawn from one sample of a study of blood T cell repertoires in COVID-19. Data came from immunoSEQ multiplex PCR; TCRdb stores just in-frame clones and leaves some out. This table holds 140,000 or so clones, roughly 86% found once. The sample was PBMCs or T cells enriched from blood (not recorded which). All receptors come from a woman in her forties or fifties with acute COVID-19. CDR3s include the opening cysteine and the closing phenylalanine or tryptophan. The D gene is left open where the match is weak. Part of the rows lack a size; the others show once, few, many or a class for expanded clones.

cdr3_nt cdr3_aa j_call v_call clone_size d_call
TGTGCCAGCACACGCGGAGAAGAGCAGTTCTTC CASTRGEEQFF TRBJ2-1 TRBV11-2 . .
TGTGCCAGCAGCGCTCAACGGGGGACTAATGAAAAACTGTTTTTT CASSAQRGTNEKLFF TRBJ1-4 TRBV2 . .
TGTGCCAGCAGCTTGGGCGGGGGAGGCTCTGGGGCCAACGTCCTGACTTTC CASSLGGGGSGANVLTF TRBJ2-6 TRBV5-8 . TRBD2
TGTGCCAGCAGCGCTCGGGGGGATCGCTACGAGCAGTACTTC CASSARGDRYEQYF TRBJ2-7 TRBV7-8 . TRBD2
TGTGCCAGCAGCATCTCGTCACAGGCTAACTATGGCTACACCTTC CASSISSQANYGYTF TRBJ1-2 TRBV9 . .
TGTGCCAGCAGCTGGGACTCCGCGAACACCGGGGAGCTGTTTTTT CASSWDSANTGELFF TRBJ2-2 TRBV7-2 . .
TGTGCCAGCAGGACACCCCCGGACATCGGTAATGAAGCTTTCTTT CASRTPPDIGNEAFF TRBJ1-1 TRBV28 many .
TGTGCCAGCAGCTTAGCGTCTGGACTTCCCGAGACCCAGTACTTC CASSLASGLPETQYF TRBJ2-5 TRBV7-2 . .
TGTGCCAGTAGTATCACAGGGGGAACCTACGAGCAGTACTTC CASSITGGTYEQYF TRBJ2-7 TRBV19 . TRBD1
TGTGCCAGCAGCCTAGGGACTAGCAGCTCCTACGAGCAGTACTTC CASSLGTSSSYEQYF TRBJ2-7 TRBV5-6 . TRBD2
TGTGCCAGCAGCTGGACTAGCGGGCAAGAGACCCAGTACTTC CASSWTSGQETQYF TRBJ2-5 TRBV5-4 . TRBD2
TGTGCCAGCAACCCTGGGGGCAGGGGGACAGAGACCCAGTACTTC CASNPGGRGTETQYF TRBJ2-5 TRBV5-4 . TRBD1
TGTGCCTGGAGCGATGGACAGGGACCTTCAATCAATGAGCAGTTCTTC CAWSDGQGPSINEQFF TRBJ2-1 TRBV30 . TRBD1
TGTGCCAGCAGCCAAGATCCCGGACAGGGGGCCCTATCTAATGAAAAACTGTTTTTT CASSQDPGQGALSNEKLFF TRBJ1-4 TRBV3-1/TRBV3-2 . TRBD1
TGCGCCAGCAGCTCGGGAGGGGAAGAGACCCAGTACTTC CASSSGGEETQYF TRBJ2-5 TRBV5-1 . TRBD2
TGTGCCAGTAGTTCTCAGCCCGGGAGTTCCTACGAGCAGTACTTC CASSSQPGSSYEQYF TRBJ2-7 TRBV19 . .
TGTGCCAGCAGTTTTGGCGGGGCAGGTGAAAAACTGTTTTTT CASSFGGAGEKLFF TRBJ1-4 TRBV28 . .
TGTGCCAGCAGTTACACCCCGGGGTCTCCCACAGATACGCAGTATTTT CASSYTPGSPTDTQYF TRBJ2-3 TRBV6-2/TRBV6-3 . .
TGCGCCAGCCGCACGGCGGGAGAGTCCTACAATGAGCAGTTCTTC CASRTAGESYNEQFF TRBJ2-1 TRBV5-1 . TRBD2
TGTGCCAGCAGCTTGGCCGTACAGGGAGTCTATGGCTACACCTTC CASSLAVQGVYGYTF TRBJ1-2 TRBV5-5 . .
TGTGCCAGCAGTCGCGAGACTGACAATGAGCAGTTCTTC CASSRETDNEQFF TRBJ2-1 TRBV6-5 . .
TGTGCCACCAGTGATTGGTGGGCAAATCAGCCCCAGCATTTT CATSDWWANQPQHF TRBJ1-5 TRBV24-1 . .
TGCGCCAGCAGCTTGTCCAGCTCTGGGGCCAACGTCCTGACTTTC CASSLSSSGANVLTF TRBJ2-6 TRBV5-1 . .
TGTGCCAGCAGACCCGGGACTAGCGGGTACAATGAGCAGTTCTTC CASRPGTSGYNEQFF TRBJ2-1 TRBV6-5 . TRBD2
TGCGCCAGCAGACCACTGACTAGCGGGACGAACACCGGGGAGCTGTTTTTT CASRPLTSGTNTGELFF TRBJ2-2 TRBV5-1 . TRBD2
TGCGCCAGCAGCTTGCCACCAGGGGCTGGCTACACCTTC CASSLPPGAGYTF TRBJ1-2 TRBV5-1 . .
TGTGCCAGCAGCTTAGTTCAGGGGAACACTGAAGCTTTCTTT CASSLVQGNTEAFF TRBJ1-1 TRBV11-3 . .
TGTGCCAGCCGAAGCCGGCGGACTAAGGGACTTACCTACGAGCAGTACTTC CASRSRRTKGLTYEQYF TRBJ2-7 TRBV25-1 once .
TGCAGCGCAGGGGACAGTGGGACTGGGGAGCAGTACTTC CSAGDSGTGEQYF TRBJ2-7 TRBV29-1 . .
TGCGCCAGCAGCTTGGGGACTCCAGACTATGGCTACACCTTC CASSLGTPDYGYTF TRBJ1-2 TRBV5-1 few .
TGTGCCAGCAGACGACAGGGTTATGGCTACACCTTC CASRRQGYGYTF TRBJ1-2 TRBV12-3/TRBV12-4 . TRBD1
TGTGCCAGCTCATCGGGACAGGGGGCTATCTATGAGCAGTTCTTC CASSSGQGAIYEQFF TRBJ2-1 TRBV18 . TRBD1
TGCGCCAGCAGCTTAACGGCGGGAGGATCCTCCTACGAGCAGTACTTC CASSLTAGGSSYEQYF TRBJ2-7 TRBV5-1 . TRBD2
TGTGCCAGCACACGAAATTGGGGGGGGGTCGGCTCACCCCTCCACTTT CASTRNWGGVGSPLHF TRBJ1-6 TRBV7-2 . .
TGTGCCACCAGCAGAGTCCCGGGACTAGCGGGAGGGGACCGTTACGAGCAGTACTTC CATSRVPGLAGGDRYEQYF TRBJ2-7 TRBV15 . TRBD2
TGTGCCAGTGGGACAGGGGACGAGCAGTACTTC CASGTGDEQYF TRBJ2-7 TRBV19 . TRBD1
TGTGCCAGCAGCTTAAATCCCGGGACCGGGGAGCTGTTTTTT CASSLNPGTGELFF TRBJ2-2 TRBV11-3 . .
TGTGCCTGGGGAGCAGACTCTCGGCCCCAGCATTTT CAWGADSRPQHF TRBJ1-5 TRBV30 . .
TGTGCCAGCTCCAGAAGGAGCGGGACCCACACAGATACGCAGTATTTT CASSRRSGTHTDTQYF TRBJ2-3 TRBV18 . TRBD2
TGCGCCAGCAGCCCGCCGACGGACAGGGAAGCTTTCTTT CASSPPTDREAFF TRBJ1-1 TRBV5-1 once TRBD1
TGTGCCAGCAGCTCTCCAGGAACAGATACGCAGTATTTT CASSSPGTDTQYF TRBJ2-3 TRBV11-2 once .
TGCGCCAGCAGCGCCGGGACAGGGGGCGAAAAACTGTTTTTT CASSAGTGGEKLFF TRBJ1-4 TRBV5-1 few TRBD1
TGTGCCTGGAGGGGCCTAGCGGGAGTTAATGAGCAGTTCTTC CAWRGLAGVNEQFF TRBJ2-1 TRBV30 few TRBD2
TGTGCCAGCAGTCCAAGCGGGCGCCCCCTCAATGAGCAGTTCTTC CASSPSGRPLNEQFF TRBJ2-1 TRBV6-2/TRBV6-3 . .
TGCGCCAGCAGCCAGAGCCGGCTGGGGGCCAGCACAGATACGCAGTATTTT CASSQSRLGASTDTQYF TRBJ2-3 TRBV4-1 . .
TGTGCCAGCAGCTTCTATACTAGCGGCACAGATACGCAGTATTTT CASSFYTSGTDTQYF TRBJ2-3 TRBV7-2 . TRBD2
TGCGCCAGCAGCCAGGGTTTACTAGCGGGAGGGCCGTACACCGGGGAGCTGTTTTTT CASSQGLLAGGPYTGELFF TRBJ2-2 TRBV4-1 . TRBD2
TGCAGCGTTAAGGGAGGCGGCTACACCTTC CSVKGGGYTF TRBJ1-2 TRBV29-1 . .